This T cell receptor (beta chain) emerged from a study of T cell repertoires in cytomegalovirus infection. Study as a whole: Recently identified HLA-C-restricted CMV epitopes were used, and well-studied HLA-B-restricted CMV epitopes were used as well. The study, taken as a whole, reports: Predominance within the ex vivo response was attributable to HLA-C-restricted CMV-specific TCR beta clonotypes.

The CDR3 runs 15 residues. The germline V and J ends were trimmed by 7 bases and 3 bases, with 18 bases remaining between them. The V gene's germline CDR1 is SGHTA and CDR2 FQGNSA. This clonotype was seen at least ten times. Its target is unknown. TCRdb itself ran the reads through MiXCR, one entry per CDR3 protein. In the table there are 250,000 to 400,000 distinct CDR3 sequences, 20% to 25% of which are singletons. The TCR originated in a human donor in good health (CMV status not recorded). Some clones in this sample may be carry-over from other donors' samples. The V gene is TRBV7-2, the J gene TRBJ2-5, with a weak D call TRBD2 (6 bases). Sequences were derived from cultured PBMCs, sampled from culture after CMV antigen stimulation. CDR3 DNA: TGTGCCAGCACCCTTCTAGCCCTAGCGAAAGAGACCCAGTACTTC. It translates to CASTLLALAKETQYF.